This T cell receptor (beta chain) was obtained from a study of shared clonotypes between healthy human individuals. Overall study findings and caveats: An expected dependence of interdonor clonotype sharing on sequencing depth was noted.

The assay was immunoSEQ multiplex PCR, and TCRdb's table has in-frame clones only and misses some. The repertoire has roughly 1 million clones, 65% to 75% of them found once; the top ten carry over 1.3%. With regard to this clone: No antigen is known for it. Possible read error: a much larger clone is one base away.

This receptor was taken from a man between 18 and 35 years old in good health. The sequenced sample was memory CD4+ T cells sorted from blood. Subset here: CD45RA-negative fraction.

The CDR3 sequence is CASSRDSSYEQYF. The CDR3, as DNA: TGTGCCAGCAGCCGGGACAGCTCCTACGAGCAGTACTTC. V gene TRBV4-2 combines with J gene TRBJ2-7; TRBD1 aligns across 7 bases. Germline CDR1 LGHNA, CDR2 YNFKEQ. This CDR3 region has 13 residues. The ends lost 4 bases at V and 0 bases at J; junction bases unmatched: 0.